One and the same sample provided the 28 T cell receptor beta chains below, sequenced in a study of EBV T-cell therapy then PD-1 blockade in nasopharyngeal carcinoma (dated by TCRdb to the early 2020s). This specimen's treatment or condition label, interpreted: AdE1-LMPpoly-expanded autologous EBV-specific T-cell therapy followed by anti-PD-1 nivolumab. Library generation was performed with the immunoSEQ multiplex PCR assay. This immuneACCESS table, as held by TCRdb, lists in-frame sequences with V and J called but not all clones. Of the missing ones, under half trace to an unresolved V gene in checked studies; the others have no known cause. The sample profile shows 20,000 to 25,000 clones; about 80% of them were found once. Approximately 28% of the sample belongs to the ten largest clones. What these receptors recognize is not known. This sample comprised CD8+ T cells from blood, obtained at approximately day 61 from a patient whose treatment included autologous EBV-specific T cells and nivolumab. Receptors originate from a man aged 35-49 years with nasopharyngeal carcinoma.

This clone was counted a single time. In DNA form, the CDR3 reads TGTGCCAGCAGCGAACAGGGGAACACCGGGGAGCTGTTTTTT. Residues: CASSEQGNTGELFF. This chain uses TRBV9 with TRBJ2-2, with D possibly being TRBD1 (6 bases). Trimming left V 3 bases short and J 1 base short, with 7 bases between. Looked up from germline, CDR1 is SGDLS and CDR2 is YYNGEE. The CDR3 runs 14 residues.

The chain is built from TRBV2 and TRBJ1-2; no definite D call. Trimming pared 8 bases from V and 8 bases from J, leaving 15 bases between. In germline, CDR1 is SNHLY, CDR2 FYNNEI. The CDR3 length is 12 residues. The CDR3 here is CASVPSPFGYTF. The CDR3 DNA sequence: TGTGCCAGCGTTCCGAGCCCCTTCGGCTACACCTTC.

This chain joins TRBV6-6 and TRBJ2-7; 9 bases are shared with TRBD1. Germline CDR1 MNHNY, CDR2 SVGAGI (reference sequence). Unmatched junction bases numbered 2, after V lost 1 base and J lost 1 base. This CDR3 has 15 amino acids. The CDR3 here is CASSYWGTGSYEQYF. The DNA of the CDR3 is TGTGCCAGCAGTTACTGGGGGACAGGGTCCTACGAGCAGTACTTC.

In this sample, this clone is large. The V call is TRBV28, the J call TRBJ2-7; 8 bases map to TRBD1. The CDR3 has 15 residues. Germline lookup yields CDR1 MDHEN and CDR2 SYDVKM. With 2 bases clipped from V and 5 bases from J, the junction kept 8 bases outside the gene matches. CDR3 region: CASSLEQGANDEQYF. The CDR3 nucleotides read TGTGCCAGCAGTTTAGAGCAGGGGGCGAACGACGAGCAGTACTTC.

V is TRBV7-2 and J is TRBJ2-3; 10 bases are shared with TRBD2. This CDR3 is 16 amino acids long. V shed 1 base, J shed 4 bases, and the junction held 5 bases outside the gene matches. Per germline, CDR1 SGHTA and CDR2 FQGNSA. The CDR3 protein is CASSLVSGGVADTQYF. The DNA of the CDR3 is TGTGCCAGCAGCTTAGTCAGCGGGGGGGTTGCAGATACGCAGTATTTT.

The chain couples TRBV28 to TRBJ1-1; D call uncertain. Germline V gene sequence: CDR1 MDHEN, CDR2 SYDVKM. The length of the CDR3 is 15 residues. V was clipped by 4 bases and J by 1 base, with 13 bases between them. The CDR3 DNA is TGTGCCAGCAGTTATCGCCCCGACGGGAACACTGAAGCTTTCTTT. It encodes CASSYRPDGNTEAFF.

J is TRBJ1-5 and V is TRBV30, with D unresolved. Germline V gene data show CDR1 as GTSNPN and CDR2 as SVGIG (reference sequence). V was pared by 2 bases and J by 0 bases, with 8 bases between. The CDR3 consists of 14 residues. The CDR3 nucleotides read TGTGCCTGGAGTTACAGAAATAGCAATCAGCCCCAGCATTTT. Its protein is CAWSYRNSNQPQHF.

The V gene is TRBV6-2 or TRBV6-3, the J gene TRBJ2-3, with a tentative D call TRBD2 (5 bases). The V end lost 2 bases, the J end lost 4 bases, and 10 bases lay between the germline ends. CDR1 and CDR2 (germline): MNHEY, SVGEGT. CDR3 length: 14 residues. The CDR3 coding sequence is TGTGCCAGCAGTTACGGGCTGGGAGCAGATACGCAGTATTTT. This sequence encodes CASSYGLGADTQYF.

The chain combines TRBV6-5 with TRBJ2-3; perhaps D is TRBD1 or TRBD2 (5 bases each). This CDR3 contains 14 residues. Germline V gene lookup returns CDR1 MNHEY and CDR2 SVGAGI. Deletions cut 6 bases from V and 4 bases from J, with 14 bases between. The CDR3 DNA is TGTGCCAGCAGCCGGACTGGGGGACCAGATACGCAGTATTTT. Protein product: CASSRTGGPDTQYF.

This clone was detected once. V and J are TRBV5-1 and TRBJ1-1; D gene ambiguous. Germline CDR1 SGHRS, CDR2 YFSETQ. The V end lost 2 bases, the J end lost 1 base, and 9 bases lay between the germline ends. CDR3 length: 14 amino acids. The CDR3 loop reads CASSLRKGNTEAFF. The DNA of the CDR3 is TGCGCCAGCAGCTTAAGGAAGGGGAACACTGAAGCTTTCTTT.

This clone was recorded many times. The same CDR3 also results from other DNA sequences found in this sample. The CDR3 bases are TGTGCCAGCAGTTTTGGGCAGGGGATCTATGGCTACACCTTC. Protein: CASSFGQGIYGYTF. The rearrangement uses TRBV27 and TRBJ1-2; D is possibly TRBD1 (6 bases). In germline, CDR1 is MNHEY, CDR2 SMNVEV (reference sequence). V gave up 3 bases and J gave up 4 bases, with 12 bases separating them. The CDR3 covers 14 residues.

The rearrangement uses TRBV5-5 and TRBJ2-5; 7 nucleotides line up with TRBD1. Germline V gene lookup returns CDR1 SGHKS and CDR2 YYEKEE (reference sequence). The CDR3 contains 16 residues. After removal of 0 bases from V and 5 bases from J, the junction contained 10 bases not matched to a gene. This chain's CDR3 is CASSLDHRGRGETQYF. As DNA, the CDR3 is TGTGCCAGCAGCTTGGACCACAGGGGAAGAGGGGAGACCCAGTACTTC.

This chain links TRBV7-8 with TRBJ2-7; D not certain. Per the germline V gene, CDR1 is SGHVS and CDR2 is FQNEAQ. V shed 2 bases and J shed 4 bases, with 6 bases lying between them. This CDR3 is built from 12 residues. The CDR3 loop reads CASSLNAYEQYF. CDR3 sequence (DNA): TGTGCCAGCAGCTTAAATGCGTACGAGCAGTACTTC.

The chain links TRBV6-5 to TRBJ1-2; 9 bases agree with TRBD1. The V segment lost 7 bases and the J segment 4 bases; nucleotides outside the gene matches: 1. Germline lookup yields CDR1 MNHEY and CDR2 SVGAGI. The CDR3 is made up of 12 amino acids. The CDR3 protein is CASKTGGYGYTF. The DNA of the CDR3 is TGTGCCAGCAAGACAGGGGGCTATGGCTACACCTTC.

This clone was counted a single time. The V call is TRBV6-1, the J call TRBJ1-6, with no clear D. Trimming removed 0 bases at V and 7 bases at J, with 7 bases between. CDR1 MNHNS and CDR2 SASEGT come from the germline V gene. CDR3 size: 14 residues. The CDR3 bases are TGTGCCAGCAGTGAAGCGCTCGGGAATTCACCCCTCCACTTT. It specifies CASSEALGNSPLHF.

The count of this clone is one. This chain joins TRBV3-1 (or the pseudogene TRBV3-2) and TRBJ1-2, with D unclear. Germline CDR1 reads LGHDT; CDR2 reads YNNKEL (reference sequence). Trimming took off 2 bases at V and 0 bases at J, with 7 bases between the two ends. CDR3 length equals 14 residues. Here the CDR3 reads CASSQTEPNYGYTF. CDR3 bases: TGTGCCAGCAGCCAAACAGAGCCTAACTATGGCTACACCTTC.

The chain employs TRBV4-2 and TRBJ2-1; TRBD2 is a possible D gene (6 bases). V was pared by 4 bases and J by 3 bases, with 10 bases between. Per the germline V gene, CDR1 is LGHNA and CDR2 is YNFKEQ. The CDR3 spans 14 residues. CDR3 bases: TGTGCCAGCAGCCGGGACTCGGACTACAATGAGCAGTTCTTC. Protein sequence: CASSRDSDYNEQFF.

The chain is built from TRBV9 and TRBJ1-3; no firm D call. Germline V CDR1 and CDR2: SGDLS, YYNGEE. CDR3 length: 14 amino acids. Trimming removed 0 bases from V and 0 bases from J, with 4 bases in between. The CDR3 nucleotides read TGTGCCAGCAGCGTAGTGGCCTCTGGAAACACCATATATTTT. Translating it yields CASSVVASGNTIYF.

The rearrangement uses TRBV9 and TRBJ2-7, with TRBD2 matching 7 bases. This CDR3 region has 14 residues. Germline CDR1 is SGDLS and CDR2 is YYNGEE. V lost 2 bases, J lost 3 bases, and 5 bases stayed unmatched. CDR3 amino acids: CASSVHSGIYEQYF. CDR3 DNA: TGTGCCAGCAGCGTCCACAGCGGGATCTACGAGCAGTACTTC.

The chain combines TRBV29-1 with TRBJ2-2; 8 nucleotides agree with TRBD2. Germline CDR1 SQVTM, CDR2 ANQGSEA. J was trimmed by 2 bases and V by 4 bases; bases with no gene match: 12. The CDR3 contains 17 residues. The CDR3, as DNA: TGCAGCGTTGCTGAGCGGGGGACCTACCTCAACACCGGGGAGCTGTTTTTT. Its translation is CSVAERGTYLNTGELFF.

The chain has TRBV19 and TRBJ1-1; tentatively, D is TRBD1 (5 bases). V lost 3 bases and J 3 bases, leaving 11 bases between the germline ends. The CDR3 is 14 amino acids. CDR1 LNHDA and CDR2 SQIVND come from the germline V gene (reference sequence). Here the CDR3 DNA reads TGTGCCAGTAGTATTAGACCCAGGGACACTGAAGCTTTCTTT. Residues: CASSIRPRDTEAFF.

V usage is TRBV27 and J usage is TRBJ1-5; D unresolved. Trimming removed 6 bases from V and 2 bases from J, with 5 bases in between. This CDR3 spans 12 amino acids. Germline V gives CDR1 MNHEY, CDR2 SMNVEV (reference sequence). DNA of the CDR3: TGTGCCAGCAGCTTTCGCAATCAGCCCCAGCATTTT. It specifies CASSFRNQPQHF.

CDR3 sequence reads: CASSQSIRYNEQFF. DNA for the CDR3: TGCGCCAGCAGCCAAAGTATCCGGTACAATGAGCAGTTCTTC. The chain joins TRBV4-1 to TRBJ2-1; D is uncertain. Germline V CDR1 and CDR2: MGHRA, YSYEKL. The CDR3 contains 14 residues. V gave up 2 bases and J gave up 4 bases, with 9 bases separating them.

The V and J genes are TRBV6-2 or TRBV6-3 and TRBJ1-5; no definite D call. The germline V gene encodes CDR1 MNHEY and CDR2 SVGEGT. This CDR3 has 15 residues. Trimming cost V 2 bases and J 7 bases, with 15 bases left between them. The DNA of the CDR3 is TGTGCCAGCAGTTACCCCCCGGGTGGGAACCAGCCCCAGCATTTT. This translates into CASSYPPGGNQPQHF.

The rearrangement joins TRBV23-1 to TRBJ2-4; maybe TRBD1 (5 bases). TRBV23-1 has ORF status, its function being uncertain. The CDR3 consists of 12 residues. The DNA of the CDR3 is TGCGCAGGTCAGGGTTGCAAAAACATTCAGTACTTC. Translated, it gives CAGQGCKNIQYF.

This chain connects TRBV7-9 to TRBJ1-6, with unresolved D. The V gene's germline CDR1 is SEHNR and CDR2 FQNEAQ (reference sequence). CDR3 length equals 14 residues. The V end lost 0 bases, the J end lost 7 bases, and 7 bases lay between the germline ends. The CDR3 loop is CASSLAPGNSPLHF. The CDR3 nucleotides read TGTGCCAGCAGCTTAGCCCCGGGGAATTCACCCCTCCACTTT.

The chain combines TRBV5-1 with TRBJ2-3; 11 bases are shared with TRBD2. With V trimmed by 4 bases and J by 2 bases, 9 bases remained unmatched. The CDR3 length is 17 residues. Germline CDR1 and CDR2: SGHRS and YFSETQ. The CDR3 coding sequence is TGCGCCAGCAGCGGCACACTAGCGGGGGTGATCACAGATACGCAGTATTTT. Protein: CASSGTLAGVITDTQYF. The full variable domain, its missing parts supplied by reference TRBV5-1 and TRBJ2-3, is KAGVTQTPRYLIKTRGQQVTLSCSPISGHRSVSWYQQTPGQGLQFLFEYFSETQRNKGNFPGRFSGRQFSNSRSEMNVSTLELGDSALYLCASSGTLAGVITDTQYFGPGTRLTVL.

The chain uses TRBV14 and TRBJ2-7; maybe TRBD1 (5 bases). V lost 3 bases to trimming and J lost 3 bases, with 9 bases between them. Germline V CDR1 and CDR2: SGHDN, FVKESK. The CDR3 covers 13 residues. The CDR3 sequence: CASSQWGLYEQYF. DNA for the CDR3: TGTGCCAGCAGCCAGTGGGGCCTCTACGAGCAGTACTTC.